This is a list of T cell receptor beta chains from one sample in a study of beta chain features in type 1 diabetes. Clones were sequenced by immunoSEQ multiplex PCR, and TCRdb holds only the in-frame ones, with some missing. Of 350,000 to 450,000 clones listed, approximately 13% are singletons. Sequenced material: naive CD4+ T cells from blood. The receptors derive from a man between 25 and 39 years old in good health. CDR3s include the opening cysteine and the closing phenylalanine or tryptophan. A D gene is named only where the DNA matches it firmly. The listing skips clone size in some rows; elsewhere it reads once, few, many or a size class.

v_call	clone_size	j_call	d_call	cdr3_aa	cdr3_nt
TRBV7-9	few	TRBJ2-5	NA	CASSLTYRGETQYF	TGTGCCAGCAGCTTAACCTATAGGGGAGAGACCCAGTACTTC
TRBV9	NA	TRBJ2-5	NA	CASSEDTTQYF	TGTGCCAGCAGCGAGGACACGACCCAGTACTTC
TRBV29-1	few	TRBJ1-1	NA	CSVEWGFAFF	TGCAGCGTTGAGTGGGGTTTCGCTTTCTTT
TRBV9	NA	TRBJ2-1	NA	CASSVAISSYNEQFF	TGTGCCAGCAGCGTGGCGATTAGCTCCTACAATGAGCAGTTCTTC
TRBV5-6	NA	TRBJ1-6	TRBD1	CASSLEAGTGNSPLHF	TGTGCCAGCAGCTTGGAGGCCGGGACAGGCAATTCACCCCTCCACTTT
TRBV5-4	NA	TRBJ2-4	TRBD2	CASSLVWGSGREAKNIQYF	TGTGCCAGCAGCTTGGTCTGGGGTTCAGGGAGGGAAGCCAAAAACATTCAGTACTTC
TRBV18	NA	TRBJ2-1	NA	CASSPLESWHNEQFF	TGTGCCAGCTCACCGCTAGAGTCATGGCACAATGAGCAGTTCTTC
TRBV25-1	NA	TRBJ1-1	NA	CASSDRLGGVSAFF	TGTGCCAGCAGTGACCGACTTGGAGGTGTGAGTGCTTTCTTT
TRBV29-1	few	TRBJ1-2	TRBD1	CSAPDRAALGGGYTF	TGCAGCGCCCCCGACAGGGCCGCGTTGGGTGGTGGCTACACCTTC
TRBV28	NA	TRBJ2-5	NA	CASGHRQETQYF	TGTGCCAGCGGCCACAGACAAGAGACCCAGTACTTC
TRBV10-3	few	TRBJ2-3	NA	CAISRDLAFNTDTQYF	TGTGCCATCAGTCGGGACTTAGCTTTCAACACAGATACGCAGTATTTT
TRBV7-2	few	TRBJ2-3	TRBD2	CASRGESGSADTQYF	TGTGCCAGCAGGGGGGAGAGCGGGAGCGCAGATACGCAGTATTTT
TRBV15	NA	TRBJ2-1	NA	CATSRDRAANEQFF	TGTGCCACCAGCAGAGATCGGGCCGCCAATGAGCAGTTCTTC
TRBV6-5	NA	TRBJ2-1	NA	CASSYEGSSYNEQFF	TGTGCCAGCAGTTACGAGGGGAGCTCCTACAATGAGCAGTTCTTC
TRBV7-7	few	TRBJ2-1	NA	CASSLDWRSEQFF	TGTGCTAGCAGCTTGGACTGGCGAAGTGAGCAGTTCTTC
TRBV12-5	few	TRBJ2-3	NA	CASGRRPTDTQYF	TGTGCTAGTGGACGACGCCCGACAGATACGCAGTATTTT
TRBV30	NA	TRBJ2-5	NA	CAWSGGGETQYF	TGTGCCTGGAGCGGAGGGGGAGAGACCCAGTACTTC
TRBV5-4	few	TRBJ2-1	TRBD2	CASTPELAGGGGEQFF	TGTGCCAGCACCCCCGAACTAGCGGGAGGCGGAGGTGAGCAGTTCTTC
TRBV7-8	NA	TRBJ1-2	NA	CASSHPDGGDYGYTF	TGTGCCAGCAGCCACCCGGACGGGGGGGACTATGGCTACACCTTC
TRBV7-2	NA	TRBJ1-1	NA	CASSLVGMNTEAFF	TGTGCCAGCAGCTTAGTCGGGATGAACACTGAAGCTTTCTTT
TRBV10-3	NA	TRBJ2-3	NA	CAISDLTGTITDTQYF	TGTGCCATCAGCGACCTAACAGGGACTATCACAGATACGCAGTATTTT
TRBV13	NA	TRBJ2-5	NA	CASSLTTGFWEETQYF	TGTGCCAGCAGCTTGACTACAGGGTTTTGGGAAGAGACCCAGTACTTC
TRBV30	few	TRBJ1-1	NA	CAWRLDSWGTEAFF	TGTGCCTGGAGGTTAGACAGCTGGGGCACTGAAGCTTTCTTT
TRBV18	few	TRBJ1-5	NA	CASSFDRDNQPQHF	TGTGCCAGCTCCTTCGACAGAGACAATCAGCCCCAGCATTTT
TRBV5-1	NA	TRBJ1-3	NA	CASRTRPGGDTIYF	TGCGCCAGCAGGACTCGCCCCGGTGGGGACACCATATATTTT
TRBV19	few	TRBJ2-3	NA	CASSIGNPPDTQYF	TGTGCCAGTAGTATAGGAAACCCTCCAGATACGCAGTATTTT
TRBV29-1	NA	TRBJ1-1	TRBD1	CSVGQGVGNTEAFF	TGCAGCGTTGGACAGGGGGTGGGGAACACTGAAGCTTTCTTT
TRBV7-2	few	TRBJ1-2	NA	CASSPGGRELDTF	TGTGCCAGCAGCCCCGGGGGCAGGGAACTTGACACCTTC
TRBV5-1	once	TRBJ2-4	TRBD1	CASSSGQGLAKNIQYF	TGCGCCAGCAGCTCGGGACAGGGGCTAGCCAAAAACATTCAGTACTTC
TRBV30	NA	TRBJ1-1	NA	CAWRYGHGGTEAFF	TGTGCCTGGAGGTATGGGCACGGGGGCACTGAAGCTTTCTTT
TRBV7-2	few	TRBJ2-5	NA	CASSLVWVRKQTQYF	TGTGCCAGCAGCTTAGTATGGGTTAGGAAACAGACCCAGTACTTC